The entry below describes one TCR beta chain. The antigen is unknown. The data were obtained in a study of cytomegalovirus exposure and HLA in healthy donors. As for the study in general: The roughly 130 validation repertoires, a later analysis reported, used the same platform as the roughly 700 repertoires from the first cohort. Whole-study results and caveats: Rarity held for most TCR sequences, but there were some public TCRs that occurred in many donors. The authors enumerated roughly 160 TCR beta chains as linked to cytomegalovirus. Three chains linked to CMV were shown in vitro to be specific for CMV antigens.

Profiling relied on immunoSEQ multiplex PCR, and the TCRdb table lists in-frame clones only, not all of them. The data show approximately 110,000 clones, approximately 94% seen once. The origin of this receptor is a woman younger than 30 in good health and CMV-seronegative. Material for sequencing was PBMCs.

The CDR3: CASSLWGGGGQETQYF. Here the CDR3 DNA reads TGTGCCAGCAGCTTATGGGGGGGTGGGGGCCAAGAGACCCAGTACTTC. The V gene is TRBV7-6, the J gene TRBJ2-5; 7 bases align to TRBD2. The CDR3 length is 16 residues. The trim removed 2 bases at V and 1 base at J, leaving 7 bases unmatched. CDR1 SGHVS and CDR2 FNYEAQ come from the germline V gene.